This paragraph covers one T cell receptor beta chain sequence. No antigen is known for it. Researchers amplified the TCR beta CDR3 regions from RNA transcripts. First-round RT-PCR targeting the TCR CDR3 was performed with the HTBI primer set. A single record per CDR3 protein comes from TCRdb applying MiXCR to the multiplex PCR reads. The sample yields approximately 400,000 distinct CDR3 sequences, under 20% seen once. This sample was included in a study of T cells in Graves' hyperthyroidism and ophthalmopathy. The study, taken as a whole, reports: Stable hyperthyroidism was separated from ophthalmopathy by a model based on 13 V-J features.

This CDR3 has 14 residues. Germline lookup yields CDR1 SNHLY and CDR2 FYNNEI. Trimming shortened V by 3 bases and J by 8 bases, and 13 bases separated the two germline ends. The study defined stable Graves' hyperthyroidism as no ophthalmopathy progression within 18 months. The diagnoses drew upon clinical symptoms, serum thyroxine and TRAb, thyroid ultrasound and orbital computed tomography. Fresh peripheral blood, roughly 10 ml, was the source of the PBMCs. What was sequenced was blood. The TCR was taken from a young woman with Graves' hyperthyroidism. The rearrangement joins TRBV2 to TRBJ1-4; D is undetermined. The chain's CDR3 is CASSEMVSGEKLFF. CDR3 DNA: TGTGCCAGCAGTGAGATGGTTAGTGGCGAAAAACTGTTTTTT.